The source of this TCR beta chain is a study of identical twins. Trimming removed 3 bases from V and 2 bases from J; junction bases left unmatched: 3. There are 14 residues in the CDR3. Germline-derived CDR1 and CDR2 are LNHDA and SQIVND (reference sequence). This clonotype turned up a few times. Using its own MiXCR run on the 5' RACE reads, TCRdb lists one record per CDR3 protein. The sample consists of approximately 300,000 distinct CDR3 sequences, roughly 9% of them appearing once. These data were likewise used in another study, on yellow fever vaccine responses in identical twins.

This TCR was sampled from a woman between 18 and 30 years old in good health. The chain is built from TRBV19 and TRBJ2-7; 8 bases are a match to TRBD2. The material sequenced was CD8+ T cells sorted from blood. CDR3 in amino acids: CASSIGRATYEQYF. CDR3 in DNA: TGTGCCAGTAGTATCGGGAGGGCCACCTACGAGCAGTACTTC.